The present TCR beta chain was sequenced within a study of blood T cell repertoires in COVID-19. Generated by immunoSEQ multiplex PCR, the TCRdb table keeps only in-frame clones and is missing some. The sample has approximately 110,000 clones; roughly 80% are singletons. The CDR3 totals 14 residues. The germline gives CDR1 SGHNT, CDR2 YYREEE (reference sequence). The ends were cut back, 4 bases at V and 6 bases at J, with 16 bases in the middle. This clone was recorded a few times. This chain links TRBV5-4 with TRBJ1-1; D call uncertain. The receptor comes from a man in his 70s with active or convalescent COVID-19. The sequenced material came from peripheral blood. The CDR3 DNA follows: TGTGCCAGCAGCCCTAGGTCCCTTGGTTCTGAAGCTTTCTTT. Residues: CASSPRSLGSEAFF.